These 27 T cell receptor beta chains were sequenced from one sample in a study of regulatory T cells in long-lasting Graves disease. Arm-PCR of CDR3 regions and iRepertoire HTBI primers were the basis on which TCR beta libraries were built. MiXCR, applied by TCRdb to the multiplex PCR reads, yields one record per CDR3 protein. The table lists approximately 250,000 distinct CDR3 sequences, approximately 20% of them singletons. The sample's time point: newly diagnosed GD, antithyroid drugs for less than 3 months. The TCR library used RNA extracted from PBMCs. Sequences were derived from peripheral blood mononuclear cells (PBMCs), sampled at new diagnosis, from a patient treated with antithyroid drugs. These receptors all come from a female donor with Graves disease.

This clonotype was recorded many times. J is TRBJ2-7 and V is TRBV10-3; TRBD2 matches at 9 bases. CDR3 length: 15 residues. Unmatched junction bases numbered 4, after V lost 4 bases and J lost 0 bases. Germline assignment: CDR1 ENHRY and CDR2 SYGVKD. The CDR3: CAISGSTSGSYEQYF. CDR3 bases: TGTGCCATCAGTGGGTCGACTAGCGGCTCCTACGAGCAGTACTTC.

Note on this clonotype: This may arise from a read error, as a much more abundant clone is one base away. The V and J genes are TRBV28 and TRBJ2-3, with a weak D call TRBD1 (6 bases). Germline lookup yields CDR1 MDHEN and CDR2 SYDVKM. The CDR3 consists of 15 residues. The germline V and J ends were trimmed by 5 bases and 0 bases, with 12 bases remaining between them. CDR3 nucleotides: TGTGCCAGCAGTGATTACAGGGAGAGCACAGATACGCAGTATTTT. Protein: CASSDYRESTDTQYF.

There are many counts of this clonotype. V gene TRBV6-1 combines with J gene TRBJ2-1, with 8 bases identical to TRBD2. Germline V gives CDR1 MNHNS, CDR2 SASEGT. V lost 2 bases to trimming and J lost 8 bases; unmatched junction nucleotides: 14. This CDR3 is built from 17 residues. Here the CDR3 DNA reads TGTGCCAGCAGTGAATTTGGCGGGAGGCGGACAACGGATGAGCAGTTCTTC. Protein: CASSEFGGRRTTDEQFF.

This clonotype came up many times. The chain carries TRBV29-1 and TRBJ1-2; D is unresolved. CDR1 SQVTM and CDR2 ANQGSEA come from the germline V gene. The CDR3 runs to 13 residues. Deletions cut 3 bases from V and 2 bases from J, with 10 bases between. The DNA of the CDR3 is TGCAGCGTTGACCGGGAGGGAAACTATGGCTACACCTTC. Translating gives CSVDREGNYGYTF.

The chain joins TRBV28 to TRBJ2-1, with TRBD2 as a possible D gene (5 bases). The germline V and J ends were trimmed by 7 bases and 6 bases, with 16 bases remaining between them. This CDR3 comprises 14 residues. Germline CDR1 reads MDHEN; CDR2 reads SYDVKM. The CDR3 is CASNLIEGPNEQFF. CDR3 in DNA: TGTGCCAGCAACCTAATTGAGGGCCCCAATGAGCAGTTCTTC.

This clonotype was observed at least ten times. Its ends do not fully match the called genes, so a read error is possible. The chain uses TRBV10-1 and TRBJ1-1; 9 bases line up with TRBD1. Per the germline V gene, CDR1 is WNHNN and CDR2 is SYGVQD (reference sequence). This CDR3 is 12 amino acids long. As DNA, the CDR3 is TGCGCCAGCAGTGACTCCGGGACAGGGATTCTCTTT. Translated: CASSDSGTGILF.

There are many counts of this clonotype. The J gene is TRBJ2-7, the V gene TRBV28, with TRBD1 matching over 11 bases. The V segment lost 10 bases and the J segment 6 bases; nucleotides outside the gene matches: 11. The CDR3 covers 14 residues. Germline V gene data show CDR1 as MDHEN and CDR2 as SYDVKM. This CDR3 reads CAIKAGTGGFEQYF. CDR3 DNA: TGTGCCATCAAAGCCGGGACAGGGGGTTTCGAGCAGTACTTC.

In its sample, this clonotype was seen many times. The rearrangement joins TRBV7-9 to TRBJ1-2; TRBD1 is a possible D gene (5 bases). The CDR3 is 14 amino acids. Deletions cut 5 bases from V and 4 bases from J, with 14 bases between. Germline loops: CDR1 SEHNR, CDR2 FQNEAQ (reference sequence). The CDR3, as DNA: TGTGCCAGCAGCACGGACACGGGGTTCTATGGCTACACCTTC. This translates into CASSTDTGFYGYTF.

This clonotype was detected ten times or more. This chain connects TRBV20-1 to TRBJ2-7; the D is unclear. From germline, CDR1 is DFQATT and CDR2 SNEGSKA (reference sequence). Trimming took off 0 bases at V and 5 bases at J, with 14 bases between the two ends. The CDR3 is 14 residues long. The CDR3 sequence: CSARDPGLDHEQYF. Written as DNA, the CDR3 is TGCAGTGCTAGAGATCCCGGTTTAGACCACGAGCAGTACTTC.

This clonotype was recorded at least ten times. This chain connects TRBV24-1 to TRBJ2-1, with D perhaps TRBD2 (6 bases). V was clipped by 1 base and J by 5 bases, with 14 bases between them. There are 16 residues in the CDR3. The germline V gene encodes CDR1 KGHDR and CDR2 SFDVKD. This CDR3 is CATSDLWGKRDNEQFF. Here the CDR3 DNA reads TGTGCCACCAGTGATTTATGGGGAAAGCGGGACAATGAGCAGTTCTTC.

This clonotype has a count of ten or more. The CDR3 DNA sequence: TGTGCCAACCAGGTCGTGGGTCAAGAGACCCAGTACTTC. It is translated as CANQVVGQETQYF. The chain is built from TRBV2 and TRBJ2-5; D remains unclear. The ends were cut back, 10 bases at V and 2 bases at J, with 14 bases in the middle. Germline V gene data show CDR1 as SNHLY and CDR2 as FYNNEI. The CDR3 length is 13 residues.

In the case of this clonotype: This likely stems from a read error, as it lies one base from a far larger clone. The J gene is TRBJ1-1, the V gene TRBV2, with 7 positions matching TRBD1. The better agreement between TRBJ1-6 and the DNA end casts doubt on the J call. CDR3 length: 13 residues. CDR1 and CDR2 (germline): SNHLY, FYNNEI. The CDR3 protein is CASRRQGNSPLHF. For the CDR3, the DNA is TGTGCCAGCAGAAGACAGGGCAATTCACCCCTCCACTTT.

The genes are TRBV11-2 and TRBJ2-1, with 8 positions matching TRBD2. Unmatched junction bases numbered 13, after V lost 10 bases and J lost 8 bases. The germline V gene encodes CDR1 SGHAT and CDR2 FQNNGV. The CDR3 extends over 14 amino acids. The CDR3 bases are TGTGCCACCCAGTCCAGCGGGAGCGGCGATGAGCAGTTCTTC. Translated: CATQSSGSGDEQFF.

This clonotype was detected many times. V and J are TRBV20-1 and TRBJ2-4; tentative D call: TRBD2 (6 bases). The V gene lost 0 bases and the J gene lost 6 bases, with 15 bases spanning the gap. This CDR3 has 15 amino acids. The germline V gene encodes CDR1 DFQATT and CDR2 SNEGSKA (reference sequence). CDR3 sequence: CSARDRRGILNIQYF. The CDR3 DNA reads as TGCAGTGCTAGAGATCGTCGCGGGATTTTAAACATTCAGTACTTC.

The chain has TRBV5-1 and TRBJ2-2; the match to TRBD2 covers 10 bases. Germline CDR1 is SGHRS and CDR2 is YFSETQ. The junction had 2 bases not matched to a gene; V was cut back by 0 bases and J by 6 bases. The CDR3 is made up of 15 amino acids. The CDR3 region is CASSLALAGAGELFF. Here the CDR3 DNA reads TGCGCCAGCAGCTTGGCCCTAGCGGGAGCCGGGGAGCTGTTTTTT.

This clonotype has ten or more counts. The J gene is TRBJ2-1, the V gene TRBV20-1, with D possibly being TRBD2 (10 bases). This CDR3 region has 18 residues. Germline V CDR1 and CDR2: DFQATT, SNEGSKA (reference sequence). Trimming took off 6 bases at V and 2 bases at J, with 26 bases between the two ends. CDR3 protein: CSANRGLSGRATYNEQFF. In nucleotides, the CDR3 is TGCAGTGCGAACAGGGGGCTAAGCGGGAGGGCCACCTACAATGAGCAGTTCTTC.

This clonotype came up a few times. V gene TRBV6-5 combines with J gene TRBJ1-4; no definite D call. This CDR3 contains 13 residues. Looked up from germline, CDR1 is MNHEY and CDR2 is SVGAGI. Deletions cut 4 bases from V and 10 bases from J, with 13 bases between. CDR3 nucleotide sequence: TGTGCCAGCAGTTTAAATTCACGGGGAAAACTGTTTTTT. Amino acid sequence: CASSLNSRGKLFF.

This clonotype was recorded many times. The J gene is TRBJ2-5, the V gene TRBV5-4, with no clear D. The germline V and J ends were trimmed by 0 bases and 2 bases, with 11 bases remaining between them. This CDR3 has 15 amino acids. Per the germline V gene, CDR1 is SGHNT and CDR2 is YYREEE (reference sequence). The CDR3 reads CASSLDLENQETQYF. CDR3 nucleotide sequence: TGTGCCAGCAGCTTGGATTTGGAAAATCAAGAGACCCAGTACTTC.

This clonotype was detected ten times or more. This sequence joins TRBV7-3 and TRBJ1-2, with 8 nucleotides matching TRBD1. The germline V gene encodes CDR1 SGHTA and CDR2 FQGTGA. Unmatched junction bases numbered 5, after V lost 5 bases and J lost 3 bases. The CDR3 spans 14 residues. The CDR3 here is CASSRDRWDYGYTF. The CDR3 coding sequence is TGTGCCAGCAGCAGGGACAGGTGGGACTATGGCTACACCTTC.

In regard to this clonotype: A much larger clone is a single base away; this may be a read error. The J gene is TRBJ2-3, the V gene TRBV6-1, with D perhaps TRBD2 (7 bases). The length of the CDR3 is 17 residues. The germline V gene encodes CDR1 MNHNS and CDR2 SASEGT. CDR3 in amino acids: CASRAFTGRGSTHTQYF. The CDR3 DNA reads TGTGCCAGCAGAGCCTTTACAGGGAGGGGATCCACACATACGCAGTATTTT.

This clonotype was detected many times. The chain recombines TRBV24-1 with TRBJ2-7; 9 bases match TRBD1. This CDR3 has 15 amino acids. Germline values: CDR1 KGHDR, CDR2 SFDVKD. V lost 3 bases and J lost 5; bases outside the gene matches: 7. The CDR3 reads CATSDPGQGFDEQYF. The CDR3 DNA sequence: TGTGCCACCAGTGATCCGGGACAGGGTTTCGACGAGCAGTACTTC.

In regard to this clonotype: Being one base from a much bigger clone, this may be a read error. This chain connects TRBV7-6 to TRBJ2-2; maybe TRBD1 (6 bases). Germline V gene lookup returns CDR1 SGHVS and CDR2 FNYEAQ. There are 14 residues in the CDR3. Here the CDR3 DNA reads TGTACCAGCAGCTTAGATACAGGGCCCGGGGAGCTGTTTTTT. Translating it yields CTSSLDTGPGELFF.

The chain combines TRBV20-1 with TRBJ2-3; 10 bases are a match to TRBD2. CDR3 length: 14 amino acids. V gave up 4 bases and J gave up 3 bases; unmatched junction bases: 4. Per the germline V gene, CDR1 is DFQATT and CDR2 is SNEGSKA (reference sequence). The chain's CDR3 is CSAKAGGRTDTQYF. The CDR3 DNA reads TGCAGTGCTAAAGCGGGAGGGCGAACAGATACGCAGTATTTT.

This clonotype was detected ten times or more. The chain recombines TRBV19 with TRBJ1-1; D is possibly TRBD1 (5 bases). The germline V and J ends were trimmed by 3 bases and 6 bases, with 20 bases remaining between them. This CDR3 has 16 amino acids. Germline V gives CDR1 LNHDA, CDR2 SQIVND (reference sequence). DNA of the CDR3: TGTGCCAGTAGTATTGGTACCGGGCCCCCGGGGGCTGAAGCTTTCTTT. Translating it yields CASSIGTGPPGAEAFF.

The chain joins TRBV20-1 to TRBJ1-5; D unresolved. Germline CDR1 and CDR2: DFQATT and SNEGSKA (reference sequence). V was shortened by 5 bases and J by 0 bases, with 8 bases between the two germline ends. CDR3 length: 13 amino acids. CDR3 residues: CSAGGTSNQPQHF. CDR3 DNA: TGCAGTGCTGGCGGAACTAGCAATCAGCCCCAGCATTTT.

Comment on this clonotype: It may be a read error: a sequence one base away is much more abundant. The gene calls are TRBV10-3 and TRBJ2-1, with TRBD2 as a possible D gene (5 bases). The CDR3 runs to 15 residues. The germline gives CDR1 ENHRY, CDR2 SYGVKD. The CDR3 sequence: CAIRGSGSSYNEKFF. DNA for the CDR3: TGTGCCATCAGGGGTAGTGGGAGCTCCTACAATGAGAAGTTCTTC.

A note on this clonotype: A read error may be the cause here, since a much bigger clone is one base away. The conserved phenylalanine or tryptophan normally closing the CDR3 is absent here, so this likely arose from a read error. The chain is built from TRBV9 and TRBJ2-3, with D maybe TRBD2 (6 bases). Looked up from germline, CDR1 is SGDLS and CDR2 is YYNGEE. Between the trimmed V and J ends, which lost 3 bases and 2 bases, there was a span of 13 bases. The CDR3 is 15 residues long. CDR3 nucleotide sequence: TGTGCCAGCAGCGGACTAGGAGGGCACACAGATACGCAGTATCTT. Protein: CASSGLGGHTDTQYL.